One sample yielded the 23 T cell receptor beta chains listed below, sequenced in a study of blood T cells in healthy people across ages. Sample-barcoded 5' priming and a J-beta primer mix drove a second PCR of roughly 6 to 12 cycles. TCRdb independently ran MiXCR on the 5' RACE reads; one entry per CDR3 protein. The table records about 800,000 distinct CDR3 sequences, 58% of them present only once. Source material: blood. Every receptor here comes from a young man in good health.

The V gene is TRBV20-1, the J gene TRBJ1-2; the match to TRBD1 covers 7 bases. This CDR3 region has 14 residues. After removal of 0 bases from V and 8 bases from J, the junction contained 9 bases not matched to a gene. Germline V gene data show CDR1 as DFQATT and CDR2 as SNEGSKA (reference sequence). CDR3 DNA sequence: TGCAGTGCTAGAGAGGACAGGCTTTCCGGCGGCTACACCTTC. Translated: CSAREDRLSGGYTF.

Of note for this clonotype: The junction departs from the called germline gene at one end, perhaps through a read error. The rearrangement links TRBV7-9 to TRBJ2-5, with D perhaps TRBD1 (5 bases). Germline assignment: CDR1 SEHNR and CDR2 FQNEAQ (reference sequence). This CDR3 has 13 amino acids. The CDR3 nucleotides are TGTGCCAGCAGCCGAGACAGCAAGGAGACCCGGTACTTC. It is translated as CASSRDSKETRYF.

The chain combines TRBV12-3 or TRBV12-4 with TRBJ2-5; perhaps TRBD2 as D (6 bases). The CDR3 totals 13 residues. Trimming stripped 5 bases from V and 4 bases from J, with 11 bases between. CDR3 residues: CASSRLVTETQYF. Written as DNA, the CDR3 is TGTGCCAGCAGTCGACTAGTTACAGAGACCCAGTACTTC.

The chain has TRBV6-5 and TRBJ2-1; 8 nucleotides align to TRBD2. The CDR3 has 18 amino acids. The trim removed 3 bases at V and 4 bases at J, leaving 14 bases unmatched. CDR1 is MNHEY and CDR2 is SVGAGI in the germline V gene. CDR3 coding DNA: TGTGCCAGCAGTTATAACTTCGATGGCGGGACTAGATACAATGAGCAGTTCTTC. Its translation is CASSYNFDGGTRYNEQFF.

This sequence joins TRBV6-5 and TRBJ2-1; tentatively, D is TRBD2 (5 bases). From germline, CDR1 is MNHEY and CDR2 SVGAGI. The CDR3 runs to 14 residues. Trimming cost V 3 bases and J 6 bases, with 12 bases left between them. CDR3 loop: CASSYSLAPNEQFF. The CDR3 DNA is TGTGCCAGCAGTTATAGTCTAGCCCCCAATGAGCAGTTCTTC.

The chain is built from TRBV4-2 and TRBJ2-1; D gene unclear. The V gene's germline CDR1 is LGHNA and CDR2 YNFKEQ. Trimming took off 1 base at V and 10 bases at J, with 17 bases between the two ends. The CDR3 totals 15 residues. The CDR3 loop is CASSQVTSLLAEQFF. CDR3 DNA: TGTGCCAGCAGCCAAGTAACTTCCTTACTGGCGGAGCAGTTCTTC.

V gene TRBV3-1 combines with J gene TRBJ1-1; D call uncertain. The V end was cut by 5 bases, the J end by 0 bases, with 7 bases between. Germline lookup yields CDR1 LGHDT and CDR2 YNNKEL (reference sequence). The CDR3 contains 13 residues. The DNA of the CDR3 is TGTGCCAGCAGCTCCTTAGTGAACACTGAAGCTTTCTTT. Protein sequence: CASSSLVNTEAFF.

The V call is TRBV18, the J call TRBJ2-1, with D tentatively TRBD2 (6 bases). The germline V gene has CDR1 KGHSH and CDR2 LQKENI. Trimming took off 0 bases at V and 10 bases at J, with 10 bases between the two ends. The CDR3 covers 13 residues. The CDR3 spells CASSPPGLEEQFF. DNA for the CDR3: TGTGCCAGCTCACCACCGGGACTTGAGGAGCAGTTCTTC.

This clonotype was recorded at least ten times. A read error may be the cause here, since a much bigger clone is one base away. The CDR3 is CSARRAGKETQYF. CDR3 nucleotide sequence: TGCAGTGCACGAAGAGCGGGTAAAGAGACCCAGTACTTC. The rearrangement links TRBV20-1 to TRBJ2-5; a weak D match, TRBD2 (6 bases). Germline lookup yields CDR1 DFQATT and CDR2 SNEGSKA (reference sequence). V shed 6 bases and J shed 3 bases, with 14 bases lying between them. The CDR3 is 13 amino acids.

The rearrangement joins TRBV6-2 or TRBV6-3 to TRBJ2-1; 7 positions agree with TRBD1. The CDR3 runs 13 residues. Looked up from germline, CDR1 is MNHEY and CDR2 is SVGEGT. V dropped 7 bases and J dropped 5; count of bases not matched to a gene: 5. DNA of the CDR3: TGTGCCAGCATAAGGACAGGCAACAATGAGCAGTTCTTC. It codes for CASIRTGNNEQFF.

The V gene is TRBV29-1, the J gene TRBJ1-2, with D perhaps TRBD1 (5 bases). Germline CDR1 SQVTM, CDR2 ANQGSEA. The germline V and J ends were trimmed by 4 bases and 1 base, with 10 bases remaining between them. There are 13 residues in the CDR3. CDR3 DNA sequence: TGCAGCGTTGTCGGGGGGGTTAACTATGGCTACACCTTC. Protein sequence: CSVVGGVNYGYTF.

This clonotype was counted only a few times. The CDR3 nucleotides are TGTGCCAGCAGCTTTGCCGGGACAGGGGGTTACGAGCAGTACTTC. It translates to CASSFAGTGGYEQYF. The chain carries TRBV7-2 and TRBJ2-7; TRBD1 agrees at 11 bases. CDR1 is SGHTA and CDR2 is FQGNSA in the germline V gene. V lost 3 bases, J lost 4 bases, and 5 bases stayed unmatched. This CDR3 spans 15 amino acids.

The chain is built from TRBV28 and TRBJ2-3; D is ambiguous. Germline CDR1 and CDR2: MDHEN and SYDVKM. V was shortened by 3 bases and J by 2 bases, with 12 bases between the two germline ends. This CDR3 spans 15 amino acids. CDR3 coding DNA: TGTGCCAGCAGTTTTTCCGGAACCCCCACAGATACGCAGTATTTT. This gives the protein CASSFSGTPTDTQYF.

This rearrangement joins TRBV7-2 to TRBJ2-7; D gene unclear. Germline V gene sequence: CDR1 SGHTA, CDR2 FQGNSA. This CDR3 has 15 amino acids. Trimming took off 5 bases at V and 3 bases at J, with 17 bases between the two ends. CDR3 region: CASSPLDEGFYEQYF. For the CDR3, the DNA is TGTGCCAGCAGCCCCCTTGATGAAGGGTTCTACGAGCAGTACTTC. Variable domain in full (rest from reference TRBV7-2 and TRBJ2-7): GAGVSQSPSNKVTEKGKDVELRCDPISGHTALYWYRQSLGQGLEFLIYFQGNSAPDKSGLPSDRFSAERTGGSVSTLTIQRTQQEDSAVYLCASSPLDEGFYEQYFGPGTRLTVT.

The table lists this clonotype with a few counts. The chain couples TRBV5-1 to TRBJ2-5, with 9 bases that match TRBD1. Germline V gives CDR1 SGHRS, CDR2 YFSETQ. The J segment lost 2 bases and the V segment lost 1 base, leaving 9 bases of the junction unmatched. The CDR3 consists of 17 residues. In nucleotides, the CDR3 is TGCGCCAGCAGCTTGTGGCTTGGGACAGGGACACAAGAGACCCAGTACTTC. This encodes CASSLWLGTGTQETQYF. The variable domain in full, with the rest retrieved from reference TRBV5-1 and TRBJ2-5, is KAGVTQTPRYLIKTRGQQVTLSCSPISGHRSVSWYQQTPGQGLQFLFEYFSETQRNKGNFPGRFSGRQFSNSRSEMNVSTLELGDSALYLCASSLWLGTGTQETQYFGPGTRLLVL.

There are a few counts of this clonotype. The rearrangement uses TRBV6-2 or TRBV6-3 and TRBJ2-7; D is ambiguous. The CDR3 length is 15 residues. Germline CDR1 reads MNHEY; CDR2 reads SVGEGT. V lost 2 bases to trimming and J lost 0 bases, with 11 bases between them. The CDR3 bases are TGTGCCAGCAGTTACGGGGATTACAGCTCCTACGAGCAGTACTTC. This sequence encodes CASSYGDYSSYEQYF.

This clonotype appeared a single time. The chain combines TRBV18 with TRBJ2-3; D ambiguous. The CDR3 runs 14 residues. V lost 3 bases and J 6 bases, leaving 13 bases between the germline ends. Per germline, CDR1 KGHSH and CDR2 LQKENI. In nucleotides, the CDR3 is TGTGCCAGCTCACCTAAGAGTTTTGATGATACGCAGTATTTT. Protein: CASSPKSFDDTQYF.

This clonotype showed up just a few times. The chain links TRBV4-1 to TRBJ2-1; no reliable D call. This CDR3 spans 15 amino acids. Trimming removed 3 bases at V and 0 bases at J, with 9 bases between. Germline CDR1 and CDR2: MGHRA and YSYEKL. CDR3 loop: CASSQEHNSYNEQFF. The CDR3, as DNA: TGCGCCAGCAGCCAGGAACATAACTCCTACAATGAGCAGTTCTTC.

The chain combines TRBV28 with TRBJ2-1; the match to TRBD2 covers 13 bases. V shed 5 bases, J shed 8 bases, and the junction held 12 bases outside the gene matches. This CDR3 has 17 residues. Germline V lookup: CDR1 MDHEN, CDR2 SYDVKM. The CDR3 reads CASSPTPGLAGAYEQFF. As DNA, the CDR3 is TGTGCCAGCAGTCCAACCCCAGGACTAGCGGGAGCGTATGAGCAGTTCTTC.

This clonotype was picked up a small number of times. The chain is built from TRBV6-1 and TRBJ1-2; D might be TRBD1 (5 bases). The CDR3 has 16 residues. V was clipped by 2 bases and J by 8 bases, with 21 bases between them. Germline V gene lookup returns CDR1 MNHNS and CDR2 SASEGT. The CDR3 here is CASSESVKGIRSGYTF. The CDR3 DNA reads TGTGCCAGCAGTGAATCGGTTAAGGGGATCCGATCGGGCTACACCTTC.

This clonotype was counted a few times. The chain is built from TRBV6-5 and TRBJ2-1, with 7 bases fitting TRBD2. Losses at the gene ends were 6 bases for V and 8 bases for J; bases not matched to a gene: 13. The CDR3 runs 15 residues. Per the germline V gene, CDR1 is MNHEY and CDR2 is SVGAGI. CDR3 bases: TGTGCCAGCAGCCCCCACCTAGCGGCTATCGATGAGCAGTTCTTC. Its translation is CASSPHLAAIDEQFF.

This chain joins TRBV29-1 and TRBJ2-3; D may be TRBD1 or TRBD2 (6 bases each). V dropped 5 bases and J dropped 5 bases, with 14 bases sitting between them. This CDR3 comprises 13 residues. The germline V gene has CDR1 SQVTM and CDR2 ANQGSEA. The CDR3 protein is CSVPLGGEDTQYF. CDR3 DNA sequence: TGCAGCGTTCCCTTGGGGGGCGAAGATACGCAGTATTTT.

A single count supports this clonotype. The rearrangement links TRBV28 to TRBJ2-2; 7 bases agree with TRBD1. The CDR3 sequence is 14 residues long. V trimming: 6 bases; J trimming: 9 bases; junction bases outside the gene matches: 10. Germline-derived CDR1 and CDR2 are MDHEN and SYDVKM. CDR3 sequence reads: CASRPLQGFWELFF. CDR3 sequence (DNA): TGTGCCAGCAGACCTCTACAGGGGTTCTGGGAGCTGTTTTTT. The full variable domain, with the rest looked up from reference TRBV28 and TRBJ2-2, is DVKVTQSSRYLVKRTGEKVFLECVQDMDHENMFWYRQDPGLGLRLIYFSYDVKMKEKGDIPEGYSVSREKKERFSLILESASTNQTSMYLCASRPLQGFWELFFGEGSRLTVL.